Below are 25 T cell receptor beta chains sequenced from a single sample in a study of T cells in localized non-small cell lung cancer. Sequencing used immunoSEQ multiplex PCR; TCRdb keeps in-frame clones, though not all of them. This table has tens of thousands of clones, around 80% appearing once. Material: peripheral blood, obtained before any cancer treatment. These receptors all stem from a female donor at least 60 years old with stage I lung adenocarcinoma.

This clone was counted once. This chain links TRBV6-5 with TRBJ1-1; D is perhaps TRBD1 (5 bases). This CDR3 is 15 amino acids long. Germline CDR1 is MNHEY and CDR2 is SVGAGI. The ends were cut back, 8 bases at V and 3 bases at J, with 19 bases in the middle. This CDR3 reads CASQEGTSGYTEAFF. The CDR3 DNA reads TGTGCCAGCCAAGAAGGTACTTCAGGGTACACTGAAGCTTTCTTT.

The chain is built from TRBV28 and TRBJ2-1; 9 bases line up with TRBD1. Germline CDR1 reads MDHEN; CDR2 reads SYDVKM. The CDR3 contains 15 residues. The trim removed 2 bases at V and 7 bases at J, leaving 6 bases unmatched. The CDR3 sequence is CASSLRGQGGNEQFF. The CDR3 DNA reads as TGTGCCAGCAGTTTACGGGGACAGGGAGGGAATGAGCAGTTCTTC.

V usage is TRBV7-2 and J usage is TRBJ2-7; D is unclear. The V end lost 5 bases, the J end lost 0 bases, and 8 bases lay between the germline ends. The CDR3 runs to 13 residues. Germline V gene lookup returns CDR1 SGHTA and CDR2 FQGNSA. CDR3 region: CASSPLYSYEQYF. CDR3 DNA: TGTGCCAGCAGCCCACTGTACTCCTACGAGCAGTACTTC.

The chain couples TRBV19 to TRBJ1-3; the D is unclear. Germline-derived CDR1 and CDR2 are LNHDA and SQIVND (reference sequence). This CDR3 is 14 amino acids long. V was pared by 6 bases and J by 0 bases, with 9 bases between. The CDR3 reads CASSQTGSGNTIYF. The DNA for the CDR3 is TGTGCCAGTAGCCAGACGGGCTCTGGAAACACCATATATTTT.

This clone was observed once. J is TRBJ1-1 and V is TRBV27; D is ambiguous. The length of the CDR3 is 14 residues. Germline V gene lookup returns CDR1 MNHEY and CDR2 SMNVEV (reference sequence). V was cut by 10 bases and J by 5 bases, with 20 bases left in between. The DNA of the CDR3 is TGTGCCACCTCGCCCCGCAGCGGGAGGACTGAAGCTTTCTTT. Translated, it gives CATSPRSGRTEAFF.

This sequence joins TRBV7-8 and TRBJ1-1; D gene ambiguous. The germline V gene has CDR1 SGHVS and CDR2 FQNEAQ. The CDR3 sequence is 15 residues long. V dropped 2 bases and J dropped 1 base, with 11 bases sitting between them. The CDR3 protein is CASSLRLGKNTEAFF. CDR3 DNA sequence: TGTGCCAGCAGCTTACGATTGGGCAAGAACACTGAAGCTTTCTTT.

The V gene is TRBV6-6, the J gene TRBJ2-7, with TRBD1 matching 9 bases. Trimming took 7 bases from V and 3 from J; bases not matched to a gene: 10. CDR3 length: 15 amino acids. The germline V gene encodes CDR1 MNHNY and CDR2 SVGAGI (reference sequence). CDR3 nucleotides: TGTGCCAGCAATTATGGGGACAGGGTCAGCTACGAGCAGTACTTC. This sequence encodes CASNYGDRVSYEQYF.

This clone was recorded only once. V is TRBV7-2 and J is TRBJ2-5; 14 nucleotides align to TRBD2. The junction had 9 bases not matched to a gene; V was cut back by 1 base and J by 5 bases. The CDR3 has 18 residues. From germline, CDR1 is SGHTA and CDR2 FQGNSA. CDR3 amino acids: CASSLEGAGTSGSETQYF. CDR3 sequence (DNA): TGTGCCAGCAGCTTAGAGGGGGCCGGGACTAGCGGGAGTGAGACCCAGTACTTC.

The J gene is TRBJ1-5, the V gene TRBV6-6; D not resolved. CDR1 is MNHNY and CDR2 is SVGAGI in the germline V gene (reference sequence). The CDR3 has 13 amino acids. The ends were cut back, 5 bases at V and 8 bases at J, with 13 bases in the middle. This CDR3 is CASSVSLGEPQHF. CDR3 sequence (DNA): TGTGCCAGCAGTGTCAGCCTCGGGGAGCCCCAGCATTTT.

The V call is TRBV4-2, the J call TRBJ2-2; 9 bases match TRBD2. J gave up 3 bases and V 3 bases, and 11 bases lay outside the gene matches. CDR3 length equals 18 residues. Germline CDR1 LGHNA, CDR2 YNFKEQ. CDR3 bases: TGTGCCAGCAGCCAGGAAGGCGGGGGGGGTCTGGACACCGGGGAGCTGTTTTTT. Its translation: CASSQEGGGGLDTGELFF.

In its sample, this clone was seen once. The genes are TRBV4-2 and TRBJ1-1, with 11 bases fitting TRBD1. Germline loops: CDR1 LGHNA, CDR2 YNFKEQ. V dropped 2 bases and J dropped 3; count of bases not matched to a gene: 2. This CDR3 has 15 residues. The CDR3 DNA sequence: TGTGCCAGCAGCCAACCGGGACAGGGGGACACTGAAGCTTTCTTT. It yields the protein CASSQPGQGDTEAFF.

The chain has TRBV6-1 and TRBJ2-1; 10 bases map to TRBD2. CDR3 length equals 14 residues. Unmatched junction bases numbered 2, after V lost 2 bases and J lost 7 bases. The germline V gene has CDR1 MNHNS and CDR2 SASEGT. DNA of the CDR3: TGTGCCAGCAGTGAACTAGCGGGGGTGAATGAGCAGTTCTTC. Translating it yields CASSELAGVNEQFF.

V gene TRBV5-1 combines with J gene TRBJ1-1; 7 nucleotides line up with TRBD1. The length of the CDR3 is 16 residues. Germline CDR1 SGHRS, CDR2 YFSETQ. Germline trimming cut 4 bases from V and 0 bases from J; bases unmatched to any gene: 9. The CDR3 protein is CASSGGTGVMNTEAFF. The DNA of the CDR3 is TGCGCCAGCAGCGGCGGAACAGGGGTTATGAACACTGAAGCTTTCTTT. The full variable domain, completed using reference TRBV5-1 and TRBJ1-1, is KAGVTQTPRYLIKTRGQQVTLSCSPISGHRSVSWYQQTPGQGLQFLFEYFSETQRNKGNFPGRFSGRQFSNSRSEMNVSTLELGDSALYLCASSGGTGVMNTEAFFGQGTRLTVV.

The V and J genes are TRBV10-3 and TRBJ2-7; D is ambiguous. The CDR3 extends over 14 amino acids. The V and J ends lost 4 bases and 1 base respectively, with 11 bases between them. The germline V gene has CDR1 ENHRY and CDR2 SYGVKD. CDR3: CAISASTGSYEQYF. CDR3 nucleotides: TGTGCCATCAGTGCTTCGACTGGATCCTACGAGCAGTACTTC.

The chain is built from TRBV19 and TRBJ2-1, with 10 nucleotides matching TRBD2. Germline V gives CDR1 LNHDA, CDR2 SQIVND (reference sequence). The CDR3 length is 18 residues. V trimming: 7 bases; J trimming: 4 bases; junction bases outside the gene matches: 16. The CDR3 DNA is TGTGCCAGTAAAACTAGCGGGGCCCGCTCTAGCCAGTACAATGAGCAGTTCTTC. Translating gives CASKTSGARSSQYNEQFF.

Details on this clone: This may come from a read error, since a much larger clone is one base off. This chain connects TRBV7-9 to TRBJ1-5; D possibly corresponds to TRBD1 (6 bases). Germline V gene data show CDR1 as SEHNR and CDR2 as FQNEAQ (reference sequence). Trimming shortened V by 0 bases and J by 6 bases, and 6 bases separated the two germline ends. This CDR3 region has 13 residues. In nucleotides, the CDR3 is TGTGCCAGCAGCTTAGCAGGGGGTCAGCCCCAGCATTTT. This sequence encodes CASSLAGGQPQHF. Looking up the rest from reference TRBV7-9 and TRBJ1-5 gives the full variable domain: DTGVSQNPRHKITKRGQNVTFRCDPISEHNRLYWYRQTLGQGPEFLTYFQNEAQLEKSRLLSDRFSAERPKGSFSTLEIQRTEQGDSAMYLCASSLAGGQPQHFGDGTRLSIL.

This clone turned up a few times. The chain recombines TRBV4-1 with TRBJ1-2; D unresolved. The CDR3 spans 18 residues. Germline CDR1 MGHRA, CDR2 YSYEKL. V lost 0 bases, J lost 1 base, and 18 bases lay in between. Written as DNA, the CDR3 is TGCGCCAGCAGCCAAGATCTTCCCCGGCGGAGGGTTAACTATGGCTACACCTTC. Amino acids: CASSQDLPRRRVNYGYTF.

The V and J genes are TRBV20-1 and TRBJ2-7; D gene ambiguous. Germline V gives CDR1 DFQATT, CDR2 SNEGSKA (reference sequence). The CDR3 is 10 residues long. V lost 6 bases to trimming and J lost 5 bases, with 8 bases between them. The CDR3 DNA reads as TGCAGTGCCTCATTCAACGAGCAGTACTTC. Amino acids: CSASFNEQYF.

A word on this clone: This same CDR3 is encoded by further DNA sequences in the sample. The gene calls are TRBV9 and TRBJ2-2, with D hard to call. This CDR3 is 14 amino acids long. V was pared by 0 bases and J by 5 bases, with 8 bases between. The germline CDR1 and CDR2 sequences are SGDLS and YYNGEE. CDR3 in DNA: TGTGCCAGCAGCGTAGGACACCTGACCGGGGAGCTGTTTTTT. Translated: CASSVGHLTGELFF.

CDR3 amino acids: CASSLGWTGTKEKLFF. As DNA, the CDR3 is TGTGCCAGCAGCTTAGGGTGGACAGGGACGAAAGAAAAACTGTTTTTT. The chain couples TRBV11-2 to TRBJ1-4, with TRBD1 matching 8 bases. The germline CDR1 and CDR2 sequences are SGHAT and FQNNGV. This CDR3 is built from 16 residues. The V gene end was trimmed by 1 base and the J gene end by 8 bases; junction bases not matched to a gene: 9.

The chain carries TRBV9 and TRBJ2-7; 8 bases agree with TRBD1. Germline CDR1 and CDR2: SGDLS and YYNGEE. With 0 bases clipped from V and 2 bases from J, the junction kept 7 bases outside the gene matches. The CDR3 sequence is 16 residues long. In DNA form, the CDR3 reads TGTGCCAGCAGCGTAGGCGGGACAGGCTTAGCCTACGAGCAGTACTTC. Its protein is CASSVGGTGLAYEQYF.

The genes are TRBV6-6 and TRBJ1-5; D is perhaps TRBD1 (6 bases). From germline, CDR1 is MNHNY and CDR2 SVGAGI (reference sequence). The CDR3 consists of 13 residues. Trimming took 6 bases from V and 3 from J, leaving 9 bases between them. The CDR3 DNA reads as TGTGCCAGCAGGGACAGTCTCAATCAGCCCCAGCATTTT. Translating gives CASRDSLNQPQHF.

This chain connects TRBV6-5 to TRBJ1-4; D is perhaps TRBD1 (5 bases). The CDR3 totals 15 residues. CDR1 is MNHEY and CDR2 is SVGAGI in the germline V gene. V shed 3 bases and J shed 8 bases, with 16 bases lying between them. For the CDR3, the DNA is TGTGCCAGCAGTTATGGGGGGTCCCTTCGGGAAAAACTGTTTTTT. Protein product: CASSYGGSLREKLFF.

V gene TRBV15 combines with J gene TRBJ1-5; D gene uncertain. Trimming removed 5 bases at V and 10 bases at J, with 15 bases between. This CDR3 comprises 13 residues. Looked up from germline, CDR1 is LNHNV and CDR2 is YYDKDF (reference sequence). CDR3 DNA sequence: TGTGCCACCAGCGCACCGGGAGTCAGTCCCCAGCATTTT. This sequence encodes CATSAPGVSPQHF. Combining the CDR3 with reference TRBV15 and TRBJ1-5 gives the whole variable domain DAMVIQNPRYQVTQFGKPVTLSCSQTLNHNVMYWYQQKSSQAPKLLFHYYDKDFNNEADTPDNFQSRRPNTSFCFLDIRSPGLGDTAMYLCATSAPGVSPQHFGDGTRLSIL.

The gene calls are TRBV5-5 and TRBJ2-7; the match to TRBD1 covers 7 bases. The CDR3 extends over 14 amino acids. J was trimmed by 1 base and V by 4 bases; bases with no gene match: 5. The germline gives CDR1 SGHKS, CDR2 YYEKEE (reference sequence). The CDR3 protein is CASSLRQGSYEQYF. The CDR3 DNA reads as TGTGCCAGCAGCCTTCGACAGGGATCCTACGAGCAGTACTTC.